These 14 T cell receptor beta chains came from one sample sequenced in a study of T-cell reconstitution after alpha-beta-depleted transplantation in children (dated by TCRdb to about 2016). The library relied on PCR. Sequencing was carried out with an Illumina HiSeq 2500. Molecular barcoding was employed in the preparation of TCR libraries, with unique molecular identifiers being used to normalize TCRbeta repertoire quantification. TCRdb itself trimmed the public reads at Q25 with fastp, ran MiXCR and retained productive beta chains. Under each unique CDR3 protein, matching rows form one entry showing the most common genes and DNA. Counted in this sample were about 230,000 distinct CDR3 sequences; 9.7% of them appeared once. Of the sample, less than 6% falls within the top ten clones. The sequencing used PBMCs from the stem cell graft donor, collected from the stem cell graft. The receptors stem from a human donor who donated a stem cell graft to a child with SCID.

This clonotype was seen ten or more times. The chain couples TRBV6-5 to TRBJ1-5; D might be TRBD1 (6 bases). Looked up from germline, CDR1 is MNHEY and CDR2 is SVGAGI. V shed 0 bases and J shed 3 bases, with 12 bases lying between them. The CDR3 loop spans 16 amino acids. In DNA form, the CDR3 reads TGTGCCAGCAGTTACTCGGGCAGGGGAAACAATCAGCCCCAGCATTTT. Amino acids: CASSYSGRGNNQPQHF.

In this sample, this clonotype turned up many times. V gene TRBV28 combines with J gene TRBJ2-1, with D tentatively TRBD2 (6 bases). The V and J ends lost 6 bases and 1 base respectively, with 16 bases between them. There are 16 residues in the CDR3. CDR1 and CDR2 (germline): MDHEN, SYDVKM. The CDR3 loop is CASSSGGTGSYNEQFF. The CDR3 coding sequence is TGTGCCAGCAGCTCTGGCGGGACTGGTTCCTACAATGAGCAGTTCTTC.

This clonotype was picked up many times. One end of the junction is discordant with germline, which a read error may explain. V usage is TRBV5-1 and J usage is TRBJ2-5; 9 nucleotides agree with TRBD2. CDR1 is SGHRS, CDR2 YFSETQ, per germline. The CDR3 has 15 amino acids. CDR3 sequence (DNA): TGTGCCAGCAGTTTAGGGCTAGCGGGGCGGGAGACCCAGTACTTC. This translates into CASSLGLAGRETQYF.

This clonotype was seen more than once but under ten times. The chain employs TRBV7-9 and TRBJ1-4; D gene ambiguous. The V end lost 6 bases, the J end lost 8 bases, and 13 bases lay between the germline ends. Germline V gene data show CDR1 as SEHNR and CDR2 as FQNEAQ (reference sequence). This CDR3 has 13 amino acids. In DNA, the CDR3 is TGTGCCAGCAGTCCAAAAACCGGGGAAAAACTGTTTTTT. It specifies CASSPKTGEKLFF. Variable domain in full (rest from reference TRBV7-9 and TRBJ1-4): DTGVSQNPRHKITKRGQNVTFRCDPISEHNRLYWYRQTLGQGPEFLTYFQNEAQLEKSRLLSDRFSAERPKGSFSTLEIQRTEQGDSAMYLCASSPKTGEKLFFGSGTQLSVL.

V is TRBV9 and J is TRBJ1-6; D might be TRBD1 (5 bases). The CDR3 is 15 amino acids. Germline-derived CDR1 and CDR2 are SGDLS and YYNGEE. Between the trimmed V and J ends, which lost 1 base and 3 bases, there was a span of 8 bases. This CDR3 reads CASSVTGDYNSPLHF. The CDR3 nucleotides are TGTGCCAGCAGCGTAACAGGAGACTATAATTCACCCCTCCACTTT. The full variable domain, in which reference TRBV9 and TRBJ1-6 provide the parts outside the CDR3, is DSGVTQTPKHLITATGQRVTLRCSPRSGDLSVYWYQQSLDQGLQFLIQYYNGEERAKGNILERFSAQQFPDLHSELNLSSLELGDSALYFCASSVTGDYNSPLHFGNGTRLTVT.

The sample holds many counts of this clonotype. The chain combines TRBV2 with TRBJ2-6; D is unresolved. This CDR3 contains 15 residues. CDR1 and CDR2 from the germline V gene are SNHLY and FYNNEI. V was trimmed by 4 bases and J by 0 bases, leaving 7 bases between them. This CDR3 reads CASSVAISGANVLTF. DNA of the CDR3: TGTGCCAGCAGTGTGGCGATCTCTGGGGCCAACGTCCTGACTTTC.

This clonotype has at least ten counts. The V and J genes are TRBV20-1 and TRBJ1-4, with D hard to call. The germline V gene encodes CDR1 DFQATT and CDR2 SNEGSKA (reference sequence). The CDR3 covers 15 residues. Deletions cut 3 bases from V and 7 bases from J, with 18 bases between. CDR3 amino acids: CSASEGSKRAEKLFF. The CDR3 nucleotides read TGCAGTGCTAGCGAGGGCTCAAAACGGGCTGAAAAACTGTTTTTT.

At least ten counts were recorded for this clonotype. This sequence joins TRBV5-6 and TRBJ2-2; the D gene is possibly TRBD1 (6 bases). V gave up 3 bases and J gave up 10 bases, with 13 bases separating them. The V gene's germline CDR1 is SGHDT and CDR2 YYEEEE. The CDR3 covers 13 residues. CDR3 nucleotide sequence: TGTGCCAGCAGCTCAGGGGTTCAGGAGGAGCTGTTTTTT. It yields the protein CASSSGVQEELFF.

This clonotype was counted only a few times. The chain uses TRBV11-2 and TRBJ2-3; D may be TRBD1 or TRBD2 (5 bases each). V was shortened by 0 bases and J by 0 bases, with 16 bases between the two germline ends. The CDR3 sequence is 18 residues long. CDR1 and CDR2 (germline): SGHAT, FQNNGV. The CDR3 DNA reads TGTGCCAGCAGCTTAGAAGGGGCGAGTCGGACTAGCACAGATACGCAGTATTTT. Its protein product is CASSLEGASRTSTDTQYF. The whole variable domain, filled in from reference TRBV11-2 and TRBJ2-3, reads EAGVAQSPRYKIIEKRQSVAFWCNPISGHATLYWYQQILGQGPKLLIQFQNNGVVDDSQLPKDRFSAERLKGVDSTLKIQPAKLEDSAVYLCASSLEGASRTSTDTQYFGPGTRLTVL.

This clonotype was observed many times. The CDR3 DNA is TGCAGTGCTAGAGAGTCCCGGGACTCCGGGGAGCTGTTTTTT. This gives the protein CSARESRDSGELFF. The V call is TRBV20-1, the J call TRBJ2-2; D possibly corresponds to TRBD2 (6 bases). The CDR3 loop spans 14 amino acids. CDR1 and CDR2 from the germline V gene are DFQATT and SNEGSKA (reference sequence). With 0 bases removed from V and 6 bases from J, the gap between germline ends came to 11 bases.

This clonotype ranks as medium-sized. The genes are TRBV20-1 and TRBJ2-7; 10 bases are shared with TRBD2. The CDR3 consists of 17 residues. V was pared by 0 bases and J by 3 bases, with 11 bases of the junction left unmatched. Germline V CDR1 and CDR2: DFQATT, SNEGSKA (reference sequence). The CDR3 DNA reads TGCAGTGCTAGAGATGCATTCACTAGCGGGGACCACTACGAGCAGTACTTC. Translating gives CSARDAFTSGDHYEQYF.

Details on this clonotype: Mismatch with germline at one junction end may stem from a read error. V gene TRBV27 combines with J gene TRBJ2-3, with a weak D call TRBD1 (6 bases). Germline CDR1 is MNHEY and CDR2 is SMNVEV (reference sequence). The CDR3 runs 16 residues. CDR3 DNA: TGTGCCAACAGTCCGACCCAGACAGGTCCCACAGATAGGCAGTATTTT. It is translated as CANSPTQTGPTDRQYF.

This clonotype appeared many times. The chain has TRBV9 and TRBJ2-3; a weak D match, TRBD1 (5 bases). CDR1 is SGDLS and CDR2 is YYNGEE in the germline V gene. Trimming took 4 bases from V and 0 from J, leaving 12 bases between them. The CDR3 length is 15 residues. Here the CDR3 DNA reads TGTGCCAGCAGCCCTGGGGCCCTGAGCACAGATACGCAGTATTTT. Its translation: CASSPGALSTDTQYF. Filled out from reference TRBV9 and TRBJ2-3, the complete variable domain reads DSGVTQTPKHLITATGQRVTLRCSPRSGDLSVYWYQQSLDQGLQFLIQYYNGEERAKGNILERFSAQQFPDLHSELNLSSLELGDSALYFCASSPGALSTDTQYFGPGTRLTVL.

This clonotype was seen repeatedly, ten times or more. This chain uses TRBV3-1 with TRBJ2-3; TRBD2 matches at 7 bases. The CDR3 is 16 amino acids. The germline CDR1 and CDR2 sequences are LGHDT and YNNKEL (reference sequence). The V gene end was trimmed by 4 bases and the J gene end by 0 bases; junction bases not matched to a gene: 7. CDR3 amino acids: CASSRFLAASTDTQYF. The DNA of the CDR3 is TGTGCCAGCAGCCGTTTTCTAGCGGCTAGCACAGATACGCAGTATTTT.